This T cell receptor (beta chain) was retrieved from a study of regulatory T cells in long-lasting Graves disease. Only a few counts were recorded for this clonotype. Its antigen is unknown. In germline, CDR1 is LGHNT, CDR2 FRNRAP. The CDR3 covers 11 residues. Trimming left V 6 bases short and J 4 bases short, with 6 bases between. Study-level points and caveats: TRBV28 was favored in persistent disease, as were TRBJ1-2 and TRBJ2-5.

Stated time point: persistent/refractory GD, antithyroid drugs over 5 years with positive TRAb. From PBMCs, RNA was extracted and then used to make the TCR library. Peripheral blood, at nine milliliters, went into EDTA tubes. Construction of the TCR beta libraries employed iRepertoire HTBI primers in conjunction with Arm-PCR of CDR3 regions. TCRdb redid the calling of the multiplex PCR reads with MiXCR, one entry per CDR3 protein. The data show 350,000 to 500,000 distinct CDR3 sequences, approximately 22% seen once. The chain couples TRBV12-5 to TRBJ1-1; D is uncertain. This TCR was recovered from a female donor with Graves disease. The sequenced sample was peripheral blood mononuclear cells (PBMCs), obtained when the disease was refractory, from a patient treated with antithyroid drugs. CDR3 in DNA: TGTGCTAGTGGCTATGGCACTGAAGCTTTCTTT. Its translation is CASGYGTEAFF.